This paragraph reports one T cell receptor (beta chain). Its specificity is not known. This sample was taken from a study of cytomegalovirus exposure and HLA in healthy donors. The study's findings and limits: Within an earlier analysis, most TCR beta V segments proved productive either about 87% or about 30% of the time.

The germline gives CDR1 SGHDN, CDR2 FVKESK. V lost 4 bases, J lost 1 base, and 14 bases lay in between. There are 16 residues in the CDR3. PCR was performed using 60 Vbeta and 13 Jbeta primers. Here immunoSEQ multiplex PCR was the method, and the copy in TCRdb shows in-frame clones only, minus some. This table holds 130,000 or so clones, roughly 77% found once. The rearrangement joins TRBV14 to TRBJ2-1; weak D call: TRBD2 (7 bases). Sequencing was done on a sample of PBMCs. The origin of this receptor is a man aged 30-40 years in good health and CMV-seronegative. Written as DNA, the CDR3 is TGTGCCAGCAGCCGATGGGAGGGGGGATCCTACAATGAGCAGTTCTTC. This encodes CASSRWEGGSYNEQFF.